This T cell receptor beta chain was observed in a study of OX40 agonist ivuxolimab in advanced cancers. V was clipped by 4 bases and J by 6 bases; unmatched bases: 3. CDR1 is SGHTA and CDR2 is FQGTGA in the germline V gene. The CDR3 sequence is 13 residues long. Here immunoSEQ multiplex PCR was the method, and the copy in TCRdb shows in-frame clones only, minus some. The sample carries about 70,000 clones, roughly nine tenths recorded once. This TCR was recovered from an adult with an advanced solid tumor such as melanoma, head and neck, liver or kidney cancer. This rearrangement joins TRBV7-3 to TRBJ1-2; TRBD1 agrees at 9 bases. Specimen: CD4+ or CD8+ T cells sorted from blood, collected in a trial of the OX40 agonist ivuxolimab. CDR3: CASSYRTGDGYTF. The CDR3 DNA sequence: TGTGCCAGCAGCTATCGGACAGGGGATGGCTACACCTTC.